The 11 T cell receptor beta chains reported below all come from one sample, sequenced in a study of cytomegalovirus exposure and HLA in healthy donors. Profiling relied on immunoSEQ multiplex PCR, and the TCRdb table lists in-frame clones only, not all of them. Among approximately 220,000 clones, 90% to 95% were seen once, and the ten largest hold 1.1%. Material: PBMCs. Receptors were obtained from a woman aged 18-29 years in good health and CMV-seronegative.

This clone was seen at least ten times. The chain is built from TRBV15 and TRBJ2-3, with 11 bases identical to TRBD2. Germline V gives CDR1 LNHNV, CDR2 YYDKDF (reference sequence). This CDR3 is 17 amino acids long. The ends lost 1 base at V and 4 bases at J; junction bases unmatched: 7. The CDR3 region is CATSRALALAGADTQYF. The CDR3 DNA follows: TGTGCCACCAGCAGAGCCCTAGCACTAGCGGGAGCAGATACGCAGTATTTT.

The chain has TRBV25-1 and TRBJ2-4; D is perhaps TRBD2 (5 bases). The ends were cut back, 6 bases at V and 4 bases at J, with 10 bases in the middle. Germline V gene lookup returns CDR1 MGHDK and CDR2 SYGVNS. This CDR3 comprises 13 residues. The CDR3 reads CASREGKKNIQYF. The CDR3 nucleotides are TGTGCCAGCAGAGAGGGAAAAAAAAACATTCAGTACTTC.

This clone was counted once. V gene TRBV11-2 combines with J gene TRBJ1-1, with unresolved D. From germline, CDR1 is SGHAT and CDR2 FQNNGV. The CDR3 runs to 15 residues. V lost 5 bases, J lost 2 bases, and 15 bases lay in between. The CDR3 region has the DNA TGTGCCAGCAGCGGACTTAGGACGGGAAACACTGAAGCTTTCTTT. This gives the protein CASSGLRTGNTEAFF.

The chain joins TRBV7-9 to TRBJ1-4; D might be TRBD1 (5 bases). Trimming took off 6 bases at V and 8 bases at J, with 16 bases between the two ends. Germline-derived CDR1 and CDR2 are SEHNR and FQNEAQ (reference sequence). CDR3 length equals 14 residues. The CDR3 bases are TGTGCCAGCAGGGGGGAGGGTGACGACGAAAAACTGTTTTTT. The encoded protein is CASRGEGDDEKLFF.

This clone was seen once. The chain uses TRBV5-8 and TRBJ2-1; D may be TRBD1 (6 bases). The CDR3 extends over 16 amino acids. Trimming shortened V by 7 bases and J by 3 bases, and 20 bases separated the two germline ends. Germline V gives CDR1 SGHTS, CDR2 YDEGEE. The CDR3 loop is CASGPRQQGYYNEQFF. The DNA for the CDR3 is TGTGCCAGCGGACCCCGTCAACAGGGTTACTACAATGAGCAGTTCTTC.

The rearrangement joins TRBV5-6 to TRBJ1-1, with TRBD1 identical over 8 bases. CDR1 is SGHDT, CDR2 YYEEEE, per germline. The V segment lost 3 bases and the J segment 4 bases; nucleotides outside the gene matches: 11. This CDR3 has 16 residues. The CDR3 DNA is TGTGCCAGCAGCTGGGCCCTGACAGGGGATACCACTGAAGCTTTCTTT. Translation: CASSWALTGDTTEAFF.

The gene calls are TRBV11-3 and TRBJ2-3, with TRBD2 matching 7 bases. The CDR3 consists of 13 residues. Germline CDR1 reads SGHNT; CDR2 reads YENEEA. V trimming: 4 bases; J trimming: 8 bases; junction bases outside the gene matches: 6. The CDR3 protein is CASSSRGEGTQYF. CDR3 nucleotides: TGTGCCAGCAGCTCCCGTGGGGAGGGTACGCAGTATTTT. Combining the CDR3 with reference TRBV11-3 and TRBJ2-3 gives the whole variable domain EAGVVQSPRYKIIEKKQPVAFWCNPISGHNTLYWYLQNLGQGPELLIRYENEEAVDDSQLPKDRFSAERLKGVDSTLKIQPAELGDSAVYLCASSSRGEGTQYFGPGTRLTVL.

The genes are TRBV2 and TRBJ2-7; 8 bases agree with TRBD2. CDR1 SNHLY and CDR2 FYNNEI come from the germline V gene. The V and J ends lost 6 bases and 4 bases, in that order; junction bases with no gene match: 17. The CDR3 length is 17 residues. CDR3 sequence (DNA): TGTGCCAGCAGCCCCGGGGGGGCGGGATCCTCCCCTTACGAGCAGTACTTC. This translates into CASSPGGAGSSPYEQYF.

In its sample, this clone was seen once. The CDR3 DNA sequence: TGTGCCAGCTGGACTGGCCACGAGCAGTACTTC. Translating gives CASWTGHEQYF. V usage is TRBV27 and J usage is TRBJ2-7; the D gene is possibly TRBD2 (5 bases). The germline gives CDR1 MNHEY, CDR2 SMNVEV (reference sequence). Trimming cost V 8 bases and J 5 bases, with 10 bases left between them. The length of the CDR3 is 11 residues.

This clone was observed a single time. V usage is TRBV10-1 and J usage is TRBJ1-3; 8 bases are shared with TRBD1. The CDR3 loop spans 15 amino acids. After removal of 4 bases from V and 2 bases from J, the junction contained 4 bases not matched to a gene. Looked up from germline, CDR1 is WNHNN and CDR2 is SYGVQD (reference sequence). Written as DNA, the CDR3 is TGCGCCAGCAGTGCGACAGGGGCGACTGGAAACACCATATATTTT. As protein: CASSATGATGNTIYF.

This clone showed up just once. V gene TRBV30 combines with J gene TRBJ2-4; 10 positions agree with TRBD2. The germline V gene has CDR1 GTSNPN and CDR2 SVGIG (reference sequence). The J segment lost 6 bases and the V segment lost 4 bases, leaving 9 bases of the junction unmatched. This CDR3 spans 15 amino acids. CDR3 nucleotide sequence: TGTGCCTGGAATCCGGGACTAGCGAACATAAACATTCAGTACTTC. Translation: CAWNPGLANINIQYF.